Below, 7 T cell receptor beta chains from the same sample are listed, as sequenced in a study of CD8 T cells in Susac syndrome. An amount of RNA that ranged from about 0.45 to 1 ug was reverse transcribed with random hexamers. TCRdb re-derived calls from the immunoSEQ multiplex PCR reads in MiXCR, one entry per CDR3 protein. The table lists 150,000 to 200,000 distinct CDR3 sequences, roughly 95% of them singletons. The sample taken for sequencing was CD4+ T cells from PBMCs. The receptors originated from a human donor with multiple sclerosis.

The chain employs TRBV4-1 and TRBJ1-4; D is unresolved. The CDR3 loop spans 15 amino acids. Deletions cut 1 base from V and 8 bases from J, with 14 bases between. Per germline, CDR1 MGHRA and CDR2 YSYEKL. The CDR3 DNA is TGCGCCAGCAGCCAAGCCGGTGGGCAGTCGGAAAAACTGTTTTTT. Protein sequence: CASSQAGGQSEKLFF.

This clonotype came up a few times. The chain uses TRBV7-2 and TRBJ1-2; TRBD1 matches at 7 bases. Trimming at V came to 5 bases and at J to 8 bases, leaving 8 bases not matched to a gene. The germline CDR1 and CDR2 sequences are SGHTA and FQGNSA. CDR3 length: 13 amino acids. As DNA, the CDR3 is TGTGCCAGCAGCCGTGACAGGGCTGAGGGCTACACCTTC. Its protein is CASSRDRAEGYTF.

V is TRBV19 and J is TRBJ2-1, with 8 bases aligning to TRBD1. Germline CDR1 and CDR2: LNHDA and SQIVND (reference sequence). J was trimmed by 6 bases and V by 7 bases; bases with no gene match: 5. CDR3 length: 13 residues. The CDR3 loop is CASMMGQVNEQFF. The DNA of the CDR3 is TGTGCCAGTATGATGGGACAGGTCAATGAGCAGTTCTTC. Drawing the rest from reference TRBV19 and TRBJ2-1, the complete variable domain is DGGITQSPKYLFRKEGQNVTLSCEQNLNHDAMYWYRQDPGQGLRLIYYSQIVNDFQKGDIAEGYSVSREKKESFPLTVTSAQKNPTAFYLCASMMGQVNEQFFGPGTRLTVL.

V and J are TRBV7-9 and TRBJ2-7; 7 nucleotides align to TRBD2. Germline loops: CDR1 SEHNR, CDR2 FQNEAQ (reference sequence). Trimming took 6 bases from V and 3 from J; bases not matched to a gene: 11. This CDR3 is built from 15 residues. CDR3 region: CASRDRIGGSYEQYF. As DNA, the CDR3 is TGTGCCAGCAGGGATAGAATCGGCGGGAGCTACGAGCAGTACTTC.

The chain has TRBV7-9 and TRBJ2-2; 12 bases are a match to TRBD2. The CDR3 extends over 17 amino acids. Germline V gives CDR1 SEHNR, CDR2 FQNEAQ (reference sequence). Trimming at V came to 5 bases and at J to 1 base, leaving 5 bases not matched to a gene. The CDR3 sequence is CASSPRLAGENTGELFF. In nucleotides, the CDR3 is TGTGCCAGCAGCCCGCGACTAGCGGGAGAGAACACCGGGGAGCTGTTTTTT.

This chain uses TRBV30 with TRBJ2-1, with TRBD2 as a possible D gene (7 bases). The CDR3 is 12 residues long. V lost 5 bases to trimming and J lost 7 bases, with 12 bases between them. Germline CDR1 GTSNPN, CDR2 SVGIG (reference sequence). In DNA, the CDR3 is TGTGCCTGGTTGAGCGGGACAAATGAGCAGTTCTTC. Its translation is CAWLSGTNEQFF. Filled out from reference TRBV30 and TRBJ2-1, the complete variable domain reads SQTIHQWPATLVQPVGSPLSLECTVEGTSNPNLYWYRQAAGRGLQLLFYSVGIGQISSEVPQNLSASRPQDRQFILSSKKLLLSDSGFYLCAWLSGTNEQFFGPGTRLTVL.

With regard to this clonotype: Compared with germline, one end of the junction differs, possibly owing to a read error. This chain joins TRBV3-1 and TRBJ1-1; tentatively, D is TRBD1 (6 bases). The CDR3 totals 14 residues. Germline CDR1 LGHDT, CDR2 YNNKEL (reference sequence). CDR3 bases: TGTGCCAGCAGCTCCCGACTGAGGGACACTGAAGTTTTCTTT. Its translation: CASSSRLRDTEVFF.